This T cell receptor beta chain was sequenced for a study of response to subunit inactivated influenza vaccine. Study-wide results and caveats: It was suggested by the authors that few new T cells are recruited by each seasonal influenza vaccination.

Trimming cost V 2 bases and J 6 bases, with 14 bases left between them. Germline V lookup: CDR1 SGHRS, CDR2 YFSETQ. There are 14 residues in the CDR3. Each CDR3 protein is one row after TCRdb ran MiXCR on the RT-PCR reads. The sample lists around 580,000 distinct CDR3 sequences; around 15% were seen once. Remarks on this clonotype: Antigen specificity is unknown.

The material was PBMCs from blood, obtained about 13 days after vaccination. This receptor was taken from a man aged 45 to 65 who received an inactivated influenza vaccine. J is TRBJ1-2 and V is TRBV5-1; D may be TRBD1 (5 bases). CDR3 in DNA: TGCGCCAGCAGCTTAGTCGGAGGGGTCGATGGCTACACCTTC. This translates into CASSLVGGVDGYTF.